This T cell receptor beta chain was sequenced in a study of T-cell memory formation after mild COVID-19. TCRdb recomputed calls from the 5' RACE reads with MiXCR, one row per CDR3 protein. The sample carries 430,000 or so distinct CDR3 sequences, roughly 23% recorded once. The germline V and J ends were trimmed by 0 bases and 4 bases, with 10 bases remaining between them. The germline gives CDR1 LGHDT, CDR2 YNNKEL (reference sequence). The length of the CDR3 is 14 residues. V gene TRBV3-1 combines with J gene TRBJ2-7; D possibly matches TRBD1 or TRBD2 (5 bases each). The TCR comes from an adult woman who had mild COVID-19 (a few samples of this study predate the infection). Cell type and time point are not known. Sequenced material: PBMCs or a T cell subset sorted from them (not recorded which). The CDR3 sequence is CASSQDNGGYEQYF. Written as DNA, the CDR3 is TGTGCCAGCAGCCAAGATAATGGGGGTTACGAGCAGTACTTC.